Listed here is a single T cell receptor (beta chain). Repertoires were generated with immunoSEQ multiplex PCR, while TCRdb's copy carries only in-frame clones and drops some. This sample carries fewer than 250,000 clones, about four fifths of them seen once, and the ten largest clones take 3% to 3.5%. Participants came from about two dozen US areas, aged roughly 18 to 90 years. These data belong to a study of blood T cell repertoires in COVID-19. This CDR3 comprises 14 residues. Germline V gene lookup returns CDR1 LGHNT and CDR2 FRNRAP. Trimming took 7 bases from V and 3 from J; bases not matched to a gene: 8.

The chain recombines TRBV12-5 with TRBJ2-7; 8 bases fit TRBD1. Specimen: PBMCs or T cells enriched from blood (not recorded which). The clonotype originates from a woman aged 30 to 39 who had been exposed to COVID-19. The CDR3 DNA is TGTGCTAGTGCCCCTGACAGGGGAGGCTACGAGCAGTACTTC. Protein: CASAPDRGGYEQYF.